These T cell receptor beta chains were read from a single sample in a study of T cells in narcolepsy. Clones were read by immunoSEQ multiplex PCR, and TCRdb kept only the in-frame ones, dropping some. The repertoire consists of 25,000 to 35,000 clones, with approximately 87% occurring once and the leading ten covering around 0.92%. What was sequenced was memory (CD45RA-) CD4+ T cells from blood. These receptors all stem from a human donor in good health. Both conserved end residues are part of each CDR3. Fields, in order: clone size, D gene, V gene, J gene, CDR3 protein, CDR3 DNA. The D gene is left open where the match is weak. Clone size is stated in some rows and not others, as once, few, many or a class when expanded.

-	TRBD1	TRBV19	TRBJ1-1	CASSPGTVKNTEAFF	TGTGCCAGTAGTCCCGGGACAGTCAAGAACACTGAAGCTTTCTTT
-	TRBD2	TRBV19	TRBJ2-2	CASSTLAGGRGELFF	TGTGCCAGTAGTACTCTAGCGGGAGGAAGGGGGGAGCTGTTTTTT
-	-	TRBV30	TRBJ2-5	CAWRDKGQGRETQYF	TGTGCCTGGAGGGATAAGGGGCAGGGACGGGAGACCCAGTACTTC
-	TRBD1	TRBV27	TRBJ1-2	CASSRPGTGGGYTF	TGTGCCAGCAGTCGTCCCGGGACAGGTGGGGGCTACACCTTC
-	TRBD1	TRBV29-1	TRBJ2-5	CSGGQAETQYF	TGCAGCGGTGGACAGGCAGAGACCCAGTACTTC
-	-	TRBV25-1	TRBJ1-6	CASRPRGGGSPLHF	TGTGCCAGCAGGCCCCGGGGCGGGGGCTCACCCCTCCACTTT
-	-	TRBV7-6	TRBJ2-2	CASSLVQGQGNTGELFF	TGTGCCAGCAGCTTAGTCCAGGGGCAGGGAAACACCGGGGAGCTGTTTTTT
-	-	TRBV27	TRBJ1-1	CASSFLRGVTEAFF	TGTGCCAGCAGTTTCCTTCGGGGAGTCACTGAAGCTTTCTTT
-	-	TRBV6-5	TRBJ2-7	CAASRGSHEQYF	TGTGCCGCTTCCAGGGGATCCCACGAGCAGTACTTC
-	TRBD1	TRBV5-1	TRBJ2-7	CASSLVGQGTPYEQYF	TGCGCCAGCAGCTTGGTTGGACAGGGGACTCCCTACGAGCAGTACTTC
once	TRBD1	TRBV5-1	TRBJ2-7	CASSVQTGGSYEQYF	TGCGCCAGCAGTGTCCAGACAGGGGGCTCCTACGAGCAGTACTTC
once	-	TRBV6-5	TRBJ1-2	CASGGDYGYTF	TGTGCCAGCGGAGGGGACTATGGCTACACCTTC
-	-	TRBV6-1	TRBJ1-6	CASSAGPYNSPLHF	TGTGCCAGCAGTGCGGGTCCTTATAATTCACCCCTCCACTTT
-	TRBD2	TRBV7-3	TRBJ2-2	CASSLNRLAGPPNTGELFF	TGTGCCAGCAGCTTAAATCGACTAGCGGGTCCCCCGAACACCGGGGAGCTGTTTTTT
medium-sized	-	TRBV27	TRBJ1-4	CASSLQHSMGEKLFF	TGTGCCAGCAGTCTCCAGCACTCGATGGGGGAAAAACTGTTTTTT
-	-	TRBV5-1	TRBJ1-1	CASSLVDPQNPEAFF	TGCGCCAGCAGCTTGGTGGACCCTCAAAACCCTGAAGCTTTCTTT
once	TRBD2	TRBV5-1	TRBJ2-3	CASSPQSGTSGGTDTQYF	TGCGCCAGCAGCCCACAATCCGGGACTAGCGGGGGCACAGATACGCAGTATTTT
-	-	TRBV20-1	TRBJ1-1	CSARRHTEAFF	TGCAGTGCTCGTCGGCACACTGAAGCTTTCTTT
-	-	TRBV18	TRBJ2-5	CASSPPSRETQYF	TGTGCCAGCTCACCACCGAGTCGAGAGACCCAGTACTTC
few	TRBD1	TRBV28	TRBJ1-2	CASSTGGAGYYGYTF	TGTGCCAGCAGTACAGGGGGCGCGGGGTACTATGGCTACACCTTC
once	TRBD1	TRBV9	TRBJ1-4	CASSVQGGGEKLFF	TGTGCCAGCAGTGTACAGGGGGGCGGTGAAAAACTGTTTTTT
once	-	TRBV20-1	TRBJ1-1	CSASRAEEAFF	TGCAGTGCTAGTAGGGCAGAGGAAGCTTTCTTT
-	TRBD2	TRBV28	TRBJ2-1	CASSFYSGRAYNEQFF	TGTGCCAGCAGTTTTTATAGCGGGAGGGCCTACAATGAGCAGTTCTTC
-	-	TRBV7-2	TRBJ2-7	CASSLARSAYEQYF	TGTGCCAGCAGCTTAGCCCGCTCGGCATACGAGCAGTACTTC
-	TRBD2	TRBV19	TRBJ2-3	CASSMLAGARDTQYF	TGTGCCAGTAGTATGTTAGCGGGGGCCCGAGATACGCAGTATTTT